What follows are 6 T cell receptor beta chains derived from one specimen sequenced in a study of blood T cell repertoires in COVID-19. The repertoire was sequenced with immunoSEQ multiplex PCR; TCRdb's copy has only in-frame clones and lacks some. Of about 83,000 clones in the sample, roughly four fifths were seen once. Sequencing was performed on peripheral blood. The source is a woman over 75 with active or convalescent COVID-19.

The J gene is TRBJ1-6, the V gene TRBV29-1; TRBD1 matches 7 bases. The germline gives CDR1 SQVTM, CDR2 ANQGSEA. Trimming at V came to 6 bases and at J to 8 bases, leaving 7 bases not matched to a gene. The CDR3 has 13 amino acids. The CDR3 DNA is TGCAGCGTAGCCGACAGGGCGGATTCACCCCTCCACTTT. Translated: CSVADRADSPLHF.

The DNA for the CDR3 is TGTGCCAGCAGCTTAAAAGGAGGAGGCGAGCAGTACTTC. Residues: CASSLKGGGEQYF. The chain couples TRBV7-3 to TRBJ2-7; the D gene is possibly TRBD2 (5 bases). Deletions cut 1 base from V and 6 bases from J, with 10 bases between. From germline, CDR1 is SGHTA and CDR2 FQGTGA. This CDR3 has 13 residues.

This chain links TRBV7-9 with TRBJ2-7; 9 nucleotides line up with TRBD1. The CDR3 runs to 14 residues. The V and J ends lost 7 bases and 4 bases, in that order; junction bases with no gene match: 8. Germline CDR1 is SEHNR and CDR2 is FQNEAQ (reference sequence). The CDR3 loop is CASKPGQGPYEQYF. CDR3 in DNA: TGTGCCAGCAAGCCGGGACAGGGCCCTTACGAGCAGTACTTC. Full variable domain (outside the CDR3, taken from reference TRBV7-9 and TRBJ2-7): DTGVSQNPRHKITKRGQNVTFRCDPISEHNRLYWYRQTLGQGPEFLTYFQNEAQLEKSRLLSDRFSAERPKGSFSTLEIQRTEQGDSAMYLCASKPGQGPYEQYFGPGTRLTVT.

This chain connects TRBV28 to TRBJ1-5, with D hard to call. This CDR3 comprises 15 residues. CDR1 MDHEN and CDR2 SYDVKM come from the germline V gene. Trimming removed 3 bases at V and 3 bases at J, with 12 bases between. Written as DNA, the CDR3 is TGTGCCAGCAGTTTGATCAGGATATACAATCAGCCCCAGCATTTT. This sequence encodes CASSLIRIYNQPQHF. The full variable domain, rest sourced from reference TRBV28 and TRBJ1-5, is DVKVTQSSRYLVKRTGEKVFLECVQDMDHENMFWYRQDPGLGLRLIYFSYDVKMKEKGDIPEGYSVSREKKERFSLILESASTNQTSMYLCASSLIRIYNQPQHFGDGTRLSIL.

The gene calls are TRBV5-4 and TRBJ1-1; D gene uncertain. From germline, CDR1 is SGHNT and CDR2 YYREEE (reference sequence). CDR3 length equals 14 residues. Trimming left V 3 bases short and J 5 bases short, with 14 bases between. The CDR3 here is CASSYDGRGTEAFF. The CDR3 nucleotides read TGTGCCAGCAGCTATGACGGGAGAGGGACTGAAGCTTTCTTT.

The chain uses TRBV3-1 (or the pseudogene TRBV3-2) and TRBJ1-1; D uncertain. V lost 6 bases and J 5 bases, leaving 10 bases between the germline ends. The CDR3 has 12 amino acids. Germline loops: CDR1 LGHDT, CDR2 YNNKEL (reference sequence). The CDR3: CASSQQWTEAFF. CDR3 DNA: TGTGCCAGCAGTCAACAGTGGACTGAAGCTTTCTTT.